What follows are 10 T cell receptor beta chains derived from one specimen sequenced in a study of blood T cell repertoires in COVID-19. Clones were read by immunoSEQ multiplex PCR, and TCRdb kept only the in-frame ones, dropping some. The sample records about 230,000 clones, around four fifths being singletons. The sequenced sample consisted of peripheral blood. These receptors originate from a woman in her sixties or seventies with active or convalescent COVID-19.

The CDR3, as DNA: TGTGCCAGCAGTTACCAGCGGTCCTACGAGCAGTACTTC. Translating gives CASSYQRSYEQYF. V gene TRBV6-5 combines with J gene TRBJ2-7; tentatively, D is TRBD2 (5 bases). Germline assignment: CDR1 MNHEY and CDR2 SVGAGI. V shed 2 bases and J shed 1 base, with 6 bases lying between them. The CDR3 has 13 amino acids.

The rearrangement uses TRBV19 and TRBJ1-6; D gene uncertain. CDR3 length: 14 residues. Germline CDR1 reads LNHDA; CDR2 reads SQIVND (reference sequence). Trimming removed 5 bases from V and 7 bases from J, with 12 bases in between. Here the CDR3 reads CASSDRGTNSPLHF. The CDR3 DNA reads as TGTGCCAGTAGTGACCGGGGTACAAATTCACCCCTCCACTTT.

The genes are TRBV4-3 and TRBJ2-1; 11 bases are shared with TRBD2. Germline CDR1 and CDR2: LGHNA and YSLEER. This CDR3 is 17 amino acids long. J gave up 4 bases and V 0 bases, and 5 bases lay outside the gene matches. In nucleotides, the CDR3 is TGCGCCAGCAGCCAAGATTGGTCTAGCGGGGGGTACAATGAGCAGTTCTTC. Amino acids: CASSQDWSSGGYNEQFF.

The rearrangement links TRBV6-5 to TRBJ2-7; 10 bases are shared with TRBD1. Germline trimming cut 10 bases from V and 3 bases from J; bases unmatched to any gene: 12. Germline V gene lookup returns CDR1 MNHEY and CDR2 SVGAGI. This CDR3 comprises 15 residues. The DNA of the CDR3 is TGTGCCACAAAACTGGGGGACAGGGGTATCTACGAGCAGTACTTC. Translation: CATKLGDRGIYEQYF.

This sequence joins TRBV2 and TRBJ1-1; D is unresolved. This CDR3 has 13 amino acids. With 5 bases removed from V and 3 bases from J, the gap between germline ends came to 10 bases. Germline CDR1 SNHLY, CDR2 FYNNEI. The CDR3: CASSPGRDTEAFF. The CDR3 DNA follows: TGTGCCAGCAGTCCGGGGAGGGACACTGAAGCTTTCTTT.

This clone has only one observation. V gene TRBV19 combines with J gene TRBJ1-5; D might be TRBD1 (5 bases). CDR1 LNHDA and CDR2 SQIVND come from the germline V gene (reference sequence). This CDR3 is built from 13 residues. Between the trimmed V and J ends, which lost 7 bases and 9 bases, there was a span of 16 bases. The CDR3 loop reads CASTGGPRGPQHF. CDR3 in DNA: TGTGCCAGTACGGGCGGACCAAGGGGGCCCCAGCATTTT.

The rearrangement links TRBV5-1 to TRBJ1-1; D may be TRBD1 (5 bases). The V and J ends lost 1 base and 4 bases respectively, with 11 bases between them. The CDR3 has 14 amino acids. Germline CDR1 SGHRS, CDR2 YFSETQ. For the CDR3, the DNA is TGCGCCAGCAGCTTGTCCCAGGGAACCACTGAAGCTTTCTTT. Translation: CASSLSQGTTEAFF.

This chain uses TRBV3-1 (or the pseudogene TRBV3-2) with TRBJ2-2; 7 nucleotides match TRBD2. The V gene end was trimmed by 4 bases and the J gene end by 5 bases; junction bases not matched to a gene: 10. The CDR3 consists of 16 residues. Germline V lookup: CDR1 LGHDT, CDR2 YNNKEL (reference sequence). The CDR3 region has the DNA TGTGCCAGCAGCCTCCTTGGGGAGGGCCGAACCGGGGAGCTGTTTTTT. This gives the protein CASSLLGEGRTGELFF.

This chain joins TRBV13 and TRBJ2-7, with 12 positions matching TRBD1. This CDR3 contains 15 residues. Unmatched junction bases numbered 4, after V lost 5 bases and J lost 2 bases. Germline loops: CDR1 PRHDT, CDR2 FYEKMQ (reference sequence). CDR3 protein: CASSPGTGGAYEQYF. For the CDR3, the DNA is TGTGCCAGCAGCCCTGGGACAGGGGGCGCCTACGAGCAGTACTTC.

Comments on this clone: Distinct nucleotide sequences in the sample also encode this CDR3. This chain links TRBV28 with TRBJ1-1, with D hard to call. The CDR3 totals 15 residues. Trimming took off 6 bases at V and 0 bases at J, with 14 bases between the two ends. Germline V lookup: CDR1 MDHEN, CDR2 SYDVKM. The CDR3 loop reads CASSPPTGMNTEAFF. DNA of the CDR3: TGTGCCAGCAGCCCCCCGACGGGGATGAACACTGAAGCTTTCTTT.